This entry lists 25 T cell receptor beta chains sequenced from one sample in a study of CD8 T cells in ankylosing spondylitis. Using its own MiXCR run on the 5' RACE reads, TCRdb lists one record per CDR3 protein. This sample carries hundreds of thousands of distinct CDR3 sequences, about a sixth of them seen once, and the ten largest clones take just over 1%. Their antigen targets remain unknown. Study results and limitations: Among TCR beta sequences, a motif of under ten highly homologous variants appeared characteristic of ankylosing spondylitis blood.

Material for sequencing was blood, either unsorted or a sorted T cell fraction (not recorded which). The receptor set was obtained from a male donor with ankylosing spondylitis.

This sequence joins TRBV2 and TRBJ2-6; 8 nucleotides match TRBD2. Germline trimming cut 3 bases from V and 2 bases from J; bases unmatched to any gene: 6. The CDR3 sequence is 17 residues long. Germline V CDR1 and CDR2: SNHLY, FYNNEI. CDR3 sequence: CASSEERGPTGANVLTF. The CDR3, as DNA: TGTGCCAGCAGTGAGGAGCGGGGGCCCACTGGGGCCAACGTCCTGACTTTC.

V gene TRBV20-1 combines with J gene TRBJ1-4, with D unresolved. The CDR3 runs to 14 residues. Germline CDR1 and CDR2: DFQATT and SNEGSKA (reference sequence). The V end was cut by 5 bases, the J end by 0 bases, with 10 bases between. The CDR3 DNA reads TGCAGTGCTTTGGACGGGGCAACTAATGAAAAACTGTTTTTT. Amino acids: CSALDGATNEKLFF.

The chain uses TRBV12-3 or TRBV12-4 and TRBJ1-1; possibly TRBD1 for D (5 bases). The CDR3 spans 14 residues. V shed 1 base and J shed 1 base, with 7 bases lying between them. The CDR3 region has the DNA TGTGCCAGCAGTTTAGAGGGGAAGAACACTGAAGCTTTCTTT. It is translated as CASSLEGKNTEAFF.

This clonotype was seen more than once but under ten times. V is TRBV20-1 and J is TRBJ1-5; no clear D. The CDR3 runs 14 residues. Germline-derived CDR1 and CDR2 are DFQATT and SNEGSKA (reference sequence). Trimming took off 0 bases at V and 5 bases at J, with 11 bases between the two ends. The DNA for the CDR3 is TGCAGTGCTAGAGATCAGTACGGGGATCAGCCCCAGCATTTT. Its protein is CSARDQYGDQPQHF.

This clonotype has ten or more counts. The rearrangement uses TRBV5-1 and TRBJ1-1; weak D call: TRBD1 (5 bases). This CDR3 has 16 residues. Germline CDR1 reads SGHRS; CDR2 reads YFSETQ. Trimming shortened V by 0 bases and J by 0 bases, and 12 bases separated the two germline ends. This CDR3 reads CASSLDEGYMNTEAFF. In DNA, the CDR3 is TGCGCCAGCAGCTTGGACGAGGGGTACATGAACACTGAAGCTTTCTTT.

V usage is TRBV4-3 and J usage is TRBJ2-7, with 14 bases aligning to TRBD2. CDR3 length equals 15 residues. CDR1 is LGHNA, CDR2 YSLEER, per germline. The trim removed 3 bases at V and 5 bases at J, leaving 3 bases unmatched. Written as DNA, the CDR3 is TGCGCCAGCAGCCAGAGGGGACTAGCGGGAGACGAGCAGTACTTC. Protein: CASSQRGLAGDEQYF.

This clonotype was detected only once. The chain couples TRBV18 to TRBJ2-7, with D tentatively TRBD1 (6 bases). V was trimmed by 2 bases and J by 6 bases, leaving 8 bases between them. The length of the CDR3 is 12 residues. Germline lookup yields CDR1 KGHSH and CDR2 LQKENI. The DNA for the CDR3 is TGTGCCAGCTCACCAGGACAGTCCGAGCAGTACTTC. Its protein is CASSPGQSEQYF.

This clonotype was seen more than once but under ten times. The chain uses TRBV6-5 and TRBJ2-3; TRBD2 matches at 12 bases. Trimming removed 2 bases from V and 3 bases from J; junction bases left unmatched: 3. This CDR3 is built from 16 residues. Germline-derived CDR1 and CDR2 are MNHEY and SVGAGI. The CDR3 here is CASSYPTSGGTDTQYF. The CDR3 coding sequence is TGTGCCAGCAGTTACCCGACTAGCGGGGGTACAGATACGCAGTATTTT.

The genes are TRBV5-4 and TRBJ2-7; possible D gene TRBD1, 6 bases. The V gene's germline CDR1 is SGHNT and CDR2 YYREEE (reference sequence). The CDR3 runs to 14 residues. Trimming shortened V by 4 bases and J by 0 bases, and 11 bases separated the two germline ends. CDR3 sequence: CASSDRDNSYEQYF. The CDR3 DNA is TGTGCCAGCAGCGACCGGGACAACTCCTACGAGCAGTACTTC.

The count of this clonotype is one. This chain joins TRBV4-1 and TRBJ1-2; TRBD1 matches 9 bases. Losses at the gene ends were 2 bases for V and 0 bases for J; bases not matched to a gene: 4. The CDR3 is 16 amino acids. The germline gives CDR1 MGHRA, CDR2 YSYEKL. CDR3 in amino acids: CASSQPGQGANYGYTF. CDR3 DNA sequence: TGCGCCAGCAGCCAACCGGGACAGGGAGCTAACTATGGCTACACCTTC.

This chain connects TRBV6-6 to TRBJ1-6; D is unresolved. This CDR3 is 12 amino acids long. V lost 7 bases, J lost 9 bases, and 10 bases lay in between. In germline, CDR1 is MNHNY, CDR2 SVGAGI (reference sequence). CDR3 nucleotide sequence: TGTGCCAGCACTCTCTGGAGTTCACCCCTCCACTTT. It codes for CASTLWSSPLHF.

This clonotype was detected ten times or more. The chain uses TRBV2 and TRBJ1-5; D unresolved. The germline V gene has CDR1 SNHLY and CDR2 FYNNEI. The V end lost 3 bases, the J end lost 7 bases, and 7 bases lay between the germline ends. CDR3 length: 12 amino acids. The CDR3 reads CASSEKGQPQHF. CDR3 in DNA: TGTGCCAGCAGTGAGAAGGGACAGCCCCAGCATTTT.

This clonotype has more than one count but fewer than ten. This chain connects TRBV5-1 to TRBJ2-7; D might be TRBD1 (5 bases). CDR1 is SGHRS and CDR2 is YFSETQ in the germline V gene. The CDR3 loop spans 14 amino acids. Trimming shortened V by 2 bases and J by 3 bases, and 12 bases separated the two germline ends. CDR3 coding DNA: TGCGCCAGCAGCTTAGGTGGGGCCGACTACGAGCAGTACTTC. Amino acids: CASSLGGADYEQYF. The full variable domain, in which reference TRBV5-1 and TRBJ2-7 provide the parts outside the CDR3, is KAGVTQTPRYLIKTRGQQVTLSCSPISGHRSVSWYQQTPGQGLQFLFEYFSETQRNKGNFPGRFSGRQFSNSRSEMNVSTLELGDSALYLCASSLGGADYEQYFGPGTRLTVT.

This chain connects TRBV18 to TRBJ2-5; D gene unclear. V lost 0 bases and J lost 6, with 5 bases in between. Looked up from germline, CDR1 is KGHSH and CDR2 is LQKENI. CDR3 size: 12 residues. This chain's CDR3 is CASSPPTQTQYF. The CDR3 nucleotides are TGTGCCAGCTCACCACCGACGCAGACCCAGTACTTC. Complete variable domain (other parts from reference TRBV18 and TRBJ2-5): NAGVMQNPRHLVRRRGQEARLRCSPMKGHSHVYWYRQLPEEGLKFMVYLQKENIIDESGMPKERFSAEFPKEGPSILRIQQVVRGDSAAYFCASSPPTQTQYFGPGTRLLVL.

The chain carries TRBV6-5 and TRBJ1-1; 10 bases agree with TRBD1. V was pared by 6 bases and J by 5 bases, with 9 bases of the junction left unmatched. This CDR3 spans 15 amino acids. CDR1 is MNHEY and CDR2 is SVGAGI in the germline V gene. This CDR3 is CASRLTGQGGTEAFF. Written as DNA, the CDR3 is TGTGCCAGCAGATTAACCGGACAGGGGGGGACTGAAGCTTTCTTT.

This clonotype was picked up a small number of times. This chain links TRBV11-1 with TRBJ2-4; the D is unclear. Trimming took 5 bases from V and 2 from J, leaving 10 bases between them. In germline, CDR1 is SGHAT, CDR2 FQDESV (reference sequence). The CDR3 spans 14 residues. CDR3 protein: CASSRQESKNIQYF. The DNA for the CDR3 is TGTGCCAGCAGCCGCCAGGAGTCCAAAAACATTCAGTACTTC.

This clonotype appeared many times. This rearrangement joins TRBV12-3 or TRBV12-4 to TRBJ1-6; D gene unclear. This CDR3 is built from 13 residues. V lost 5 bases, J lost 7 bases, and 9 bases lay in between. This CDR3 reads CASSVSGNSPLHF. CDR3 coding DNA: TGTGCCAGCAGTGTATCGGGGAATTCACCCCTCCACTTT.

The CDR3 nucleotides are TGTGCCAGCAGCTATAAAGACCCCTCCTACGAGCAGTACTTC. Its translation is CASSYKDPSYEQYF. The chain employs TRBV7-2 and TRBJ2-7, with D hard to call. Germline V lookup: CDR1 SGHTA, CDR2 FQGNSA. V lost 4 bases and J 0 bases, leaving 10 bases between the germline ends. The CDR3 runs 14 residues.

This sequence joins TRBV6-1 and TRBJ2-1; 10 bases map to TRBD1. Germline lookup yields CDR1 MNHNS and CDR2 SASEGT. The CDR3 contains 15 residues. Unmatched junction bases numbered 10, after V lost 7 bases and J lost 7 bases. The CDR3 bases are TGTGCCAGCATCCCTAGGGACAGGGGAAGGAATGAGCAGTTCTTC. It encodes CASIPRDRGRNEQFF.

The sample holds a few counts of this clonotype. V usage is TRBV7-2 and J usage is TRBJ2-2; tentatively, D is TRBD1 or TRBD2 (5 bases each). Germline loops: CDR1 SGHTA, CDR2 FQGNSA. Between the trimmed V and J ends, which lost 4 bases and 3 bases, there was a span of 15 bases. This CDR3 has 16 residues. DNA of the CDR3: TGTGCCAGCAGCTCCTCGGGACGGCGATACACCGGGGAGCTGTTTTTT. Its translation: CASSSSGRRYTGELFF.

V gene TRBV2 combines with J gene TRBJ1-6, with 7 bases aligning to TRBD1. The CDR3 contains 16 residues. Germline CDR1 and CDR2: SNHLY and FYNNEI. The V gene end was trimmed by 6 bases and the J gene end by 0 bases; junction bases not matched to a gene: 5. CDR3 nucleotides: TGTGCCAGCAGGCGGGACAGACGCTCCTATAATTCACCCCTCCACTTT. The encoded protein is CASRRDRRSYNSPLHF.

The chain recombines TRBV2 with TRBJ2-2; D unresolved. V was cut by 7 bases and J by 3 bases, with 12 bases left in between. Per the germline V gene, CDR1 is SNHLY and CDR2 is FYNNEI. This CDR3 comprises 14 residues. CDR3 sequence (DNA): TGTGCCAGCATTCCCGAGGAATACACCGGGGAGCTGTTTTTT. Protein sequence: CASIPEEYTGELFF. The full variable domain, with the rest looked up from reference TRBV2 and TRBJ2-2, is EPEVTQTPSHQVTQMGQEVILRCVPISNHLYFYWYRQILGQKVEFLVSFYNNEISEKSEIFDDQFSVERPDGSNFTLKIRSTKLEDSAMYFCASIPEEYTGELFFGEGSRLTVL.

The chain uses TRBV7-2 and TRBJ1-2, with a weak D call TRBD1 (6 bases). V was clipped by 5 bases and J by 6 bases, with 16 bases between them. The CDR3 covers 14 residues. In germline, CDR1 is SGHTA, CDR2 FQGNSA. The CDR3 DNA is TGTGCCAGCAGCCCGGGGCAGGGGCGACATGGCTACACCTTC. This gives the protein CASSPGQGRHGYTF.

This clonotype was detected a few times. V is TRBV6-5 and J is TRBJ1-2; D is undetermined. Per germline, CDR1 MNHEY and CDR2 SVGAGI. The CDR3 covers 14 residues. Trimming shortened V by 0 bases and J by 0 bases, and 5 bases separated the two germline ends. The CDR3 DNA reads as TGTGCCAGCAGTTACTCTGCGTCTAACTATGGCTACACCTTC. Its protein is CASSYSASNYGYTF.

CDR3 bases: TGTGCCAGCAGTTTGGGGGGGAAATCTTATAATTCACCCCTCCACTTT. Translated, it gives CASSLGGKSYNSPLHF. The chain combines TRBV12-3 or TRBV12-4 with TRBJ1-6; perhaps TRBD1 as D (5 bases). V shed 3 bases and J shed 4 bases, with 13 bases lying between them. This CDR3 region has 16 residues.